The rows below give T cell receptor beta chains drawn from one sample of a study of blood T cell repertoires in COVID-19. Data came from immunoSEQ multiplex PCR; TCRdb stores just in-frame clones and leaves some out. The data contain approximately 300,000 clones, 70% to 90% of them singletons. Sequencing was performed on PBMCs or T cells enriched from blood (not recorded which). Every receptor here comes from a woman aged 25-40 years who had recovered from COVID-19. Each CDR3 is given with its conserved first and last residue. The D gene is left open where the match is weak. A row's size may be missing; if present it is once, few, many or a size class.

CDR3aa: CASSQVRGGRAFF
CDR3nt: TGTGCCAGCAGCCAAGTTCGAGGGGGTAGAGCTTTCTTT
j_gene: TRBJ1-1
abundance: -
d_gene: -
v_gene: TRBV3-1/TRBV3-2

CDR3aa: CASSDRQSTQPLHF
CDR3nt: TGTGCCAGTAGTGACCGACAGAGCACTCAACCCCTCCACTTT
j_gene: TRBJ1-6
abundance: -
d_gene: -
v_gene: TRBV19

CDR3aa: CASSLAGLWEDTEAFF
CDR3nt: TGCGCCAGCAGCTTGGCAGGTCTCTGGGAGGACACTGAAGCTTTCTTT
j_gene: TRBJ1-1
abundance: -
d_gene: -
v_gene: TRBV5-1

CDR3aa: CSARGTVQYF
CDR3nt: TGCAGTGCTAGGGGGACAGTGCAGTACTTC
j_gene: TRBJ2-7
abundance: -
d_gene: TRBD1
v_gene: TRBV20-1

CDR3aa: CASSEDRLTIYF
CDR3nt: TGTGCCAGCAGTGAAGACAGGCTCACCATATATTTT
j_gene: TRBJ1-3
abundance: few
d_gene: -
v_gene: TRBV6-1

CDR3aa: CASSNKAGQGQETQYF
CDR3nt: TGTGCCAGCAGCAATAAAGCCGGACAGGGGCAAGAGACCCAGTACTTC
j_gene: TRBJ2-5
abundance: -
d_gene: -
v_gene: TRBV21-1

CDR3aa: CASSQDPGGTAYAFF
CDR3nt: TGTGCCAGCAGCCAAGATCCGGGGGGGACAGCGTATGCTTTCTTT
j_gene: TRBJ1-1
abundance: -
d_gene: TRBD1
v_gene: TRBV3-1/TRBV3-2

CDR3aa: CASRGDRVLTGELFF
CDR3nt: TGTGCCAGCAGGGGGGACAGGGTCCTAACCGGGGAGCTGTTTTTT
j_gene: TRBJ2-2
abundance: -
d_gene: TRBD1
v_gene: TRBV27

CDR3aa: CASSLPTEIDEQYF
CDR3nt: TGTGCCAGCAGTTTACCAACAGAGATTGACGAGCAGTACTTC
j_gene: TRBJ2-7
abundance: -
d_gene: -
v_gene: TRBV28

CDR3aa: CATSSPGGFTGELFF
CDR3nt: TGTGCCACCAGCAGCCCAGGGGGCTTCACCGGGGAGCTGTTTTTT
j_gene: TRBJ2-2
abundance: -
d_gene: TRBD1
v_gene: TRBV15

CDR3aa: CASSYGGYGYTF
CDR3nt: TGTGCCAGCAGCTATGGAGGCTATGGCTACACCTTC
j_gene: TRBJ1-2
abundance: -
d_gene: -
v_gene: TRBV7-9

CDR3aa: CASRGQGDSSHGYTF
CDR3nt: TGTGCCAGCAGGGGACAGGGGGACTCTTCTCATGGCTACACCTTC
j_gene: TRBJ1-2
abundance: -
d_gene: TRBD1
v_gene: TRBV2

CDR3aa: CASSQWRGAAGELFF
CDR3nt: TGCGCCAGCAGTCAATGGCGGGGGGCGGCCGGGGAGCTGTTTTTT
j_gene: TRBJ2-2
abundance: -
d_gene: TRBD2
v_gene: TRBV23-1

CDR3aa: CASSPLTGTEAFF
CDR3nt: TGCGCCAGCAGCCCCTTGACAGGAACTGAAGCTTTCTTT
j_gene: TRBJ1-1
abundance: once
d_gene: -
v_gene: TRBV5-1

CDR3aa: CASSVPGLAGGRETQYF
CDR3nt: TGTGCCAGCAGTGTCCCGGGACTAGCGGGGGGGCGGGAGACCCAGTACTTC
j_gene: TRBJ2-5
abundance: -
d_gene: TRBD2
v_gene: TRBV28

CDR3aa: CASTKDRLSTEAFF
CDR3nt: TGTGCCAGTACCAAGGACAGACTGAGCACTGAAGCTTTCTTT
j_gene: TRBJ1-1
abundance: -
d_gene: -
v_gene: TRBV19

CDR3aa: CASSTRTGGYDGNTIYF
CDR3nt: TGTGCCAGCAGCACTAGGACAGGGGGCTATGATGGAAACACCATATATTTT
j_gene: TRBJ1-3
abundance: -
d_gene: TRBD1
v_gene: TRBV5-4

CDR3aa: CAIRGTGRGYGYTF
CDR3nt: TGTGCCATCAGAGGGACAGGGAGGGGTTATGGCTACACCTTC
j_gene: TRBJ1-2
abundance: -
d_gene: TRBD1
v_gene: TRBV10-3

CDR3aa: CASRGGDTQYF
CDR3nt: TGTGCCAGCAGGGGGGGGGATACGCAGTATTTT
j_gene: TRBJ2-3
abundance: -
d_gene: TRBD2
v_gene: TRBV12-3/TRBV12-4

CDR3aa: CASSTYRQGNTEAFF
CDR3nt: TGTGCCAGCAGTACCTACAGACAGGGGAACACTGAAGCTTTCTTT
j_gene: TRBJ1-1
abundance: few
d_gene: TRBD1
v_gene: TRBV27

CDR3aa: CASREGTGNTIYF
CDR3nt: TGTGCCAGCAGGGAGGGAACTGGAAACACCATATATTTT
j_gene: TRBJ1-3
abundance: -
d_gene: -
v_gene: TRBV6-5

CDR3aa: CASSLGIPDRDTGELFF
CDR3nt: TGTGCCAGCAGCCTCGGGATCCCCGATAGGGACACCGGGGAGCTGTTTTTT
j_gene: TRBJ2-2
abundance: -
d_gene: -
v_gene: TRBV3-1/TRBV3-2

CDR3aa: CASSLSGNPGTGGIEQFF
CDR3nt: TGTGCCAGCAGCTTAAGCGGCAATCCCGGGACAGGTGGTATCGAGCAGTTCTTC
j_gene: TRBJ2-1
abundance: -
d_gene: TRBD1
v_gene: TRBV7-2

CDR3aa: CASRYRNTEAFF
CDR3nt: TGTGCCAGCAGGTACCGGAACACTGAAGCTTTCTTT
j_gene: TRBJ1-1
abundance: -
d_gene: -
v_gene: TRBV6-5

CDR3aa: CASGKDSLNTEAFF
CDR3nt: TGTGCCAGCGGTAAGGACAGCTTGAACACTGAAGCTTTCTTT
j_gene: TRBJ1-1
abundance: -
d_gene: -
v_gene: TRBV2

CDR3aa: CASSFLGQGAGGYTF
CDR3nt: TGCGCCAGCAGCTTTCTAGGACAGGGGGCGGGTGGCTACACCTTC
j_gene: TRBJ1-2
abundance: -
d_gene: TRBD1
v_gene: TRBV5-1

CDR3aa: CASSLGSDRILSSGNTIYF
CDR3nt: TGTGCCAGCAGCTTAGGCTCTGACAGGATACTTAGCTCTGGAAACACCATATATTTT
j_gene: TRBJ1-3
abundance: once
d_gene: -
v_gene: TRBV7-9

CDR3aa: CAWSPPRTGGTETQYF
CDR3nt: TGTGCCTGGAGCCCTCCCAGGACAGGGGGTACAGAGACCCAGTACTTC
j_gene: TRBJ2-5
abundance: -
d_gene: TRBD1
v_gene: TRBV30

CDR3aa: CASSGTPQREFF
CDR3nt: TGTGCCAGCAGTGGAACTCCTCAGAGGGAGTTCTTC
j_gene: TRBJ2-1
abundance: -
d_gene: -
v_gene: TRBV12-3/TRBV12-4

CDR3aa: CASSSGQLAYEQYF
CDR3nt: TGTGCCAGCAGCTCGGGACAGCTAGCCTACGAGCAGTACTTC
j_gene: TRBJ2-7
abundance: -
d_gene: TRBD1
v_gene: TRBV7-2

CDR3aa: CASRDSAFSGNTIYF
CDR3nt: TGTGCCAGCCGTGACAGTGCTTTCTCTGGAAACACCATATATTTT
j_gene: TRBJ1-3
abundance: -
d_gene: -
v_gene: TRBV6-1

CDR3aa: CASSGTDSPLHF
CDR3nt: TGTGCCAGTAGTGGGACAGATTCACCCCTCCACTTT
j_gene: TRBJ1-6
abundance: -
d_gene: TRBD1
v_gene: TRBV19

CDR3aa: CASSRRTGTGGTNTEAFF
CDR3nt: TGTGCCAGTAGTAGGCGGACCGGGACAGGGGGAACGAACACTGAAGCTTTCTTT
j_gene: TRBJ1-1
abundance: -
d_gene: TRBD1
v_gene: TRBV19

CDR3aa: CASSQAGEEFF
CDR3nt: TGTGCCAGCAGCCAAGCCGGGGAGGAGTTCTTC
j_gene: TRBJ2-1
abundance: -
d_gene: -
v_gene: TRBV3-1/TRBV3-2

CDR3aa: CASRDGQGAQPQHF
CDR3nt: TGTGCCAGCAGAGATGGACAGGGAGCTCAGCCCCAGCATTTT
j_gene: TRBJ1-5
abundance: -
d_gene: TRBD1
v_gene: TRBV27

CDR3aa: CASSSRGQPYEQYF
CDR3nt: TGTGCCAGCAGCTCCAGGGGGCAACCCTACGAGCAGTACTTC
j_gene: TRBJ2-7
abundance: -
d_gene: TRBD1
v_gene: TRBV7-8

CDR3aa: CSASSTGGIDTEAFF
CDR3nt: TGCAGTGCTAGTTCTACAGGGGGCATAGACACTGAAGCTTTCTTT
j_gene: TRBJ1-1
abundance: -
d_gene: TRBD1
v_gene: TRBV20-1

CDR3aa: CASGLPLKEKETQYF
CDR3nt: TGTGCTAGTGGTTTGCCCCTGAAGGAGAAAGAGACCCAGTACTTC
j_gene: TRBJ2-5
abundance: -
d_gene: -
v_gene: TRBV12-5

CDR3aa: CSVVGYNEQFF
CDR3nt: TGCAGCGTTGTCGGGTACAATGAGCAGTTCTTC
j_gene: TRBJ2-1
abundance: -
d_gene: -
v_gene: TRBV29-1

CDR3aa: CASSPYSGSEQFF
CDR3nt: TGCGCCAGCAGCCCTTATAGCGGGAGTGAGCAGTTCTTC
j_gene: TRBJ2-1
abundance: -
d_gene: TRBD2
v_gene: TRBV4-1